These T cell receptor beta chains were read from a single sample in a study of T cell changes during pregnancy in multiple sclerosis. Sequencing was performed with immunoSEQ multiplex PCR; in TCRdb, only in-frame clones are kept and a portion is missing. Among about 72,000 clones listed, around 92% were seen once. The sample was peripheral blood, taken in the third trimester of pregnancy. The source is a female donor in good health, enrolled as a control in a pregnancy study. CDR3s include the opening cysteine and the closing phenylalanine or tryptophan. A D gene is named only where the DNA matches it firmly. Expanded clones get a size class; other rows say once, few or many, or leave the size out.

j_call v_call d_call clone_size cdr3_nt cdr3_aa
TRBJ2-2 TRBV27 . . TGTGCCAGCAGTCCGTCCCTTTTTGACACCGGGGAGCTGTTTTTT CASSPSLFDTGELFF
TRBJ2-6 TRBV5-1 . . TGCGCCAGCAGCTTATCGGGACACCAGAGCTCTGGGGCCAACGTCCTGACTTTC CASSLSGHQSSGANVLTF
TRBJ1-5 TRBV19 TRBD1 once TGTGCCAGTAGAATATACAGGGGTGATCAGCCCCAGCATTTT CASRIYRGDQPQHF
TRBJ2-7 TRBV5-5 TRBD2 . TGTGCCAGCAGCTTGGTAGCGGGGGCCTACGAGCAGTACTTC CASSLVAGAYEQYF
TRBJ1-2 TRBV5-1 TRBD1 . TGCGCCAGCAACTCCGGACAGGGGGACTATGGCTACACCTTC CASNSGQGDYGYTF
TRBJ2-1 TRBV27 TRBD2 . TGTGCCAGCAGCCCCGGGACTAGCGGGAGGAATGAGCAGTTCTTC CASSPGTSGRNEQFF
TRBJ2-7 TRBV19 . . TGTGCCAGTAGTATGACAGCCAACGAGCAGTACTTC CASSMTANEQYF
TRBJ1-4 TRBV5-8 TRBD1 . TGTGCCAGCAGCAAGGGACAGGCCGAAAAACTGTTTTTT CASSKGQAEKLFF
TRBJ2-7 TRBV6-5 TRBD2 . TGTGCCAGCAGTTCCTTCGGGAGGGCCTACGAGCAGTACTTC CASSSFGRAYEQYF
TRBJ2-1 TRBV5-1 TRBD2 . TGCGCCAGCGGTTGGACTAGCGGGGCGGGCCTTGGTGAGCAGTTCTTC CASGWTSGAGLGEQFF
TRBJ2-3 TRBV7-2 TRBD2 . TGTGCCAGCAGCTTAGCGTCCACTAGCGGGACCACAGATACGCAGTATTTT CASSLASTSGTTDTQYF
TRBJ2-3 TRBV6-4 . . TGTGCCAGCAGCGCAGGGCCAAGCACAGATACGCAGTATTTT CASSAGPSTDTQYF
TRBJ1-2 TRBV6-6 TRBD1 . TGTGCCAGCAGTCAGGACAGGGGATTGAGAGATGGCTACACCTTC CASSQDRGLRDGYTF
TRBJ2-5 TRBV5-1 TRBD2 . TGCGCCAGCAGCGTCTCCGGGACTAGCGGGAGCCCTCAAGAGACCCAGTACTTC CASSVSGTSGSPQETQYF
TRBJ1-5 TRBV7-8 . once TGTGCCAGCAGCTCTAGATCCAATCAGCCCCAGCATTTT CASSSRSNQPQHF
TRBJ2-7 TRBV25-1 TRBD1 once TGTGCCAGCAGTTCCTACAGGGGATTCTACGAGCAGTACTTC CASSSYRGFYEQYF
TRBJ2-6 TRBV18 . . TGTGCCAGCCATGGACAGCCGCTCTCTGGGGCCAACGTCCTGACTTTC CASHGQPLSGANVLTF
TRBJ2-7 TRBV7-9 . . TGTGCCAGCAGTTCCGGGGGGCCCTACGAGCAGTACTTC CASSSGGPYEQYF
TRBJ2-2 TRBV2 . . TGTGCCAGCAGGGGAGCGGGCGGGACCGGGGAGCTGTTTTTT CASRGAGGTGELFF
TRBJ1-6 TRBV4-2 TRBD1 . TGTGCCAGCAGCCAAGACCTCGGGACAGGAAAATTGTCACCCCTCCACTTT CASSQDLGTGKLSPLHF
TRBJ1-2 TRBV28 TRBD1 . TGTGCCAGCAGGCGGACAGGGACTAACTATGGCTACACCTTC CASRRTGTNYGYTF
TRBJ2-3 TRBV19 TRBD1 . TGTGCCAGTAGTCCCAGGGGACAGGGCACAGATACGCAGTATTTT CASSPRGQGTDTQYF
TRBJ1-1 TRBV19 TRBD1 . TGTGCCAGTAGTAATCATGGGACAGGGCGGGTCACTGAAGCTTTCTTT CASSNHGTGRVTEAFF
TRBJ1-2 TRBV28 TRBD1 . TGTGCCACCCTATGGGGGGGGACAGGGGGCGAGTCGGATGGCTACACCTTC CATLWGGTGGESDGYTF
TRBJ2-5 TRBV7-9 . . TGTGCCAGCAGCTCCTACCGACAGCTCCAAGAGACCCAGTACTTC CASSSYRQLQETQYF
TRBJ1-5 TRBV5-6 . . TGTGCCAGCAGCGGACCGGGGTCCCCTGGGGCCCAGCATTTT CASSGPGSPGAQHF
TRBJ1-1 TRBV5-1 . . TGCGCCAGCAGCTTGGCTGCGGGAACAGTTGAAGCTTTCTTT CASSLAAGTVEAFF
TRBJ1-1 TRBV19 . . TGTGCCAGTAGCACAGGGTTGATCACTGAAGCTTTCTTT CASSTGLITEAFF
TRBJ1-5 TRBV5-6 TRBD1 . TGTGCCAATCTGTCCGGGGACAGGGGCAATCAGCCCCAGCATTTT CANLSGDRGNQPQHF
TRBJ1-3 TRBV18 TRBD1 . TGTGCCAGCTCACCACAGGGGGCCCCTGGAGGAAACACCATATATTTT CASSPQGAPGGNTIYF
TRBJ1-5 TRBV5-5 TRBD1 . TGTGCCAGCAGCGCCCGGACAGGGAATAGCAATCAGCCCCAGCATTTT CASSARTGNSNQPQHF
TRBJ2-7 TRBV5-1 TRBD1 . TGCGCCAGCAGCCCGGGGACAGTCTCCTACGAGCAGTACTTC CASSPGTVSYEQYF
TRBJ1-5 TRBV11-2 TRBD1 . TGTGCCAGCAGCTTAAGGCAGGGGGGCAATCAGCCCCAGCATTTT CASSLRQGGNQPQHF
TRBJ1-2 TRBV6-5 TRBD1 . TGTGCCAGCAGAACCCGACAGGGGGGATATGGCTACACCTTC CASRTRQGGYGYTF
TRBJ1-6 TRBV28 TRBD1 . TGTGCCAGCAGCCCCACAACCAGGGGGATGAATTCACCCCTCCACTTT CASSPTTRGMNSPLHF
TRBJ1-2 TRBV6-1 TRBD1 . TGTGCCAGCAGCCGGGACAGAGTAGATGGCTACACCTTC CASSRDRVDGYTF
TRBJ2-5 TRBV10-1 TRBD2 . TGCGCCAGCAGTGAAGGCTCTCCTCTAGCGGGAGTCGAGACCCAGTACTTC CASSEGSPLAGVETQYF
TRBJ2-2 TRBV6-4 TRBD2 few TGTGCCAGCAGTGACACCTTAGCGGGGGTCACCGGGGAGCTGTTTTTT CASSDTLAGVTGELFF
TRBJ2-6 TRBV5-4 TRBD1 . TGTGCCAGCAGCTATGGACAGGGGCGCACTGGGGCCAACGTCCTGACTTTC CASSYGQGRTGANVLTF
TRBJ1-1 TRBV25-1 TRBD1 . TGTGCCAGCAGAAGGACAGGCGAGACTGAAGCTTTCTTT CASRRTGETEAFF
TRBJ2-7 TRBV21-1 . . TGTGCCAGCAGCACGGATCGAGGGAGCCTCTACGAGCAGTACTTC CASSTDRGSLYEQYF
TRBJ1-5 TRBV7-2 . once TGTGCCAGCTTGGAGAGGCGCAATCAGCCCCAGCATTTT CASLERRNQPQHF
TRBJ1-2 TRBV9 . . TGTGCCAGCAGCGTGGTCGTGAGTAACTATGGCTACACCTTC CASSVVVSNYGYTF
TRBJ1-4 TRBV7-6 . . TGTGCCAGCAGCAGCCTCGGCGCCAGAACGGGAAAACTGTTTTTT CASSSLGARTGKLFF
TRBJ2-2 TRBV6-1 TRBD2 . TGTGCCAGCAGTGAAGAGAAGTTAGCGGGAGGAACCGGGGAGCTGTTTTTT CASSEEKLAGGTGELFF
TRBJ1-4 TRBV6-1 . . TGTGCCAGCAGTGAGAGGGTCGGGGGGGATGAAAAACTGTTTTTT CASSERVGGDEKLFF
TRBJ2-5 TRBV5-5 . . TGTGCCAGCAGCCCCACCCGACAGATAAAGTACCAAGAGACCCAGTACTTC CASSPTRQIKYQETQYF
TRBJ1-2 TRBV10-3 TRBD1 . TGTGCCATCAGGCGGGACAGGGGGACTTATGGCTACACCTTC CAIRRDRGTYGYTF
TRBJ2-7 TRBV18 . . TGTGCCAGCTCACCGCTGGCGGGGGGACAGGGTAACGAGCAGTACTTC CASSPLAGGQGNEQYF
TRBJ2-2 TRBV4-1 TRBD2 . TGCGCCAGCAGCCAAGGACTAGCAAGCACCGGGGAGCTGTTTTTT CASSQGLASTGELFF
TRBJ2-1 TRBV4-1 . . TGCGCCAGCAGCTTAGGACAGATCTACCCGAACTACAATGAGCAGTTCTTC CASSLGQIYPNYNEQFF
TRBJ1-4 TRBV7-2 . once TGTGCCAGCAGCTTAAGACAGGCTGAAAAACTGTTTTTT CASSLRQAEKLFF
TRBJ2-7 TRBV18 TRBD1 . TGTGCCAGCTCACCGGCTCGCGCAGGACAGGGTTACGAGCAGTACTTC CASSPARAGQGYEQYF
TRBJ2-5 TRBV18 . . TGTGCCAGCTCACAATTACAAGAGACCCAGTACTTC CASSQLQETQYF
TRBJ2-2 TRBV7-8 TRBD2 . TGTGCCAGCAGTAGAGGACTAGCCGGGGAGCTGTTTTTT CASSRGLAGELFF
TRBJ1-1 TRBV4-1 TRBD1 . TGCGCCAGCAGCCAAGGAATCGTACAGGGGGCCGCTGAAGCTTTCTTT CASSQGIVQGAAEAFF
TRBJ2-1 TRBV15 TRBD2 . TGTGCCACCAGCTACACTACCATGACTAGCGGGTACAATGAGCAGTTCTTC CATSYTTMTSGYNEQFF
TRBJ2-1 TRBV5-4 TRBD2 . TGTGCCAGCAGCTTGACTAGCGGATCCTACAATGAGCAGTTCTTC CASSLTSGSYNEQFF
TRBJ1-1 TRBV21-1 . . TGTGCCAGCAGCAATAGGACAGGGAGACGGGTGAACACTGAAGCTTTCTTT CASSNRTGRRVNTEAFF
TRBJ2-7 TRBV5-1 TRBD2 . TGCGCCAGCAGCTTGTCCGGGGGGAACCTTGCCTACGAGCAGTACTTC CASSLSGGNLAYEQYF